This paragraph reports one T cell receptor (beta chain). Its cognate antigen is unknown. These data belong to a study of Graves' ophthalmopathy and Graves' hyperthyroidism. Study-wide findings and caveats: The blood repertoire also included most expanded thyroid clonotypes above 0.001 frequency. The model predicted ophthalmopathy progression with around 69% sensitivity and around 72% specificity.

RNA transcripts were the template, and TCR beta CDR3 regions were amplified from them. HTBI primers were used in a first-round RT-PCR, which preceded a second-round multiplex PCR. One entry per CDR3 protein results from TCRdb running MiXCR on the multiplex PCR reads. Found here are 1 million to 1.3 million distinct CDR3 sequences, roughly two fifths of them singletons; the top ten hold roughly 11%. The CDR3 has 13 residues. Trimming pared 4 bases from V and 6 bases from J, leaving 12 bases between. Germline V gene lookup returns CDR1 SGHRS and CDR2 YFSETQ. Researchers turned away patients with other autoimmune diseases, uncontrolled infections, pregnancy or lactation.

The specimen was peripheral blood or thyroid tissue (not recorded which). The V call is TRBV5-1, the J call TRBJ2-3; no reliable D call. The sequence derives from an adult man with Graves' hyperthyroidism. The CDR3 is CASSTVVDDTQYF. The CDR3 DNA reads TGCGCCAGCAGCACGGTCGTGGATGATACGCAGTATTTT.